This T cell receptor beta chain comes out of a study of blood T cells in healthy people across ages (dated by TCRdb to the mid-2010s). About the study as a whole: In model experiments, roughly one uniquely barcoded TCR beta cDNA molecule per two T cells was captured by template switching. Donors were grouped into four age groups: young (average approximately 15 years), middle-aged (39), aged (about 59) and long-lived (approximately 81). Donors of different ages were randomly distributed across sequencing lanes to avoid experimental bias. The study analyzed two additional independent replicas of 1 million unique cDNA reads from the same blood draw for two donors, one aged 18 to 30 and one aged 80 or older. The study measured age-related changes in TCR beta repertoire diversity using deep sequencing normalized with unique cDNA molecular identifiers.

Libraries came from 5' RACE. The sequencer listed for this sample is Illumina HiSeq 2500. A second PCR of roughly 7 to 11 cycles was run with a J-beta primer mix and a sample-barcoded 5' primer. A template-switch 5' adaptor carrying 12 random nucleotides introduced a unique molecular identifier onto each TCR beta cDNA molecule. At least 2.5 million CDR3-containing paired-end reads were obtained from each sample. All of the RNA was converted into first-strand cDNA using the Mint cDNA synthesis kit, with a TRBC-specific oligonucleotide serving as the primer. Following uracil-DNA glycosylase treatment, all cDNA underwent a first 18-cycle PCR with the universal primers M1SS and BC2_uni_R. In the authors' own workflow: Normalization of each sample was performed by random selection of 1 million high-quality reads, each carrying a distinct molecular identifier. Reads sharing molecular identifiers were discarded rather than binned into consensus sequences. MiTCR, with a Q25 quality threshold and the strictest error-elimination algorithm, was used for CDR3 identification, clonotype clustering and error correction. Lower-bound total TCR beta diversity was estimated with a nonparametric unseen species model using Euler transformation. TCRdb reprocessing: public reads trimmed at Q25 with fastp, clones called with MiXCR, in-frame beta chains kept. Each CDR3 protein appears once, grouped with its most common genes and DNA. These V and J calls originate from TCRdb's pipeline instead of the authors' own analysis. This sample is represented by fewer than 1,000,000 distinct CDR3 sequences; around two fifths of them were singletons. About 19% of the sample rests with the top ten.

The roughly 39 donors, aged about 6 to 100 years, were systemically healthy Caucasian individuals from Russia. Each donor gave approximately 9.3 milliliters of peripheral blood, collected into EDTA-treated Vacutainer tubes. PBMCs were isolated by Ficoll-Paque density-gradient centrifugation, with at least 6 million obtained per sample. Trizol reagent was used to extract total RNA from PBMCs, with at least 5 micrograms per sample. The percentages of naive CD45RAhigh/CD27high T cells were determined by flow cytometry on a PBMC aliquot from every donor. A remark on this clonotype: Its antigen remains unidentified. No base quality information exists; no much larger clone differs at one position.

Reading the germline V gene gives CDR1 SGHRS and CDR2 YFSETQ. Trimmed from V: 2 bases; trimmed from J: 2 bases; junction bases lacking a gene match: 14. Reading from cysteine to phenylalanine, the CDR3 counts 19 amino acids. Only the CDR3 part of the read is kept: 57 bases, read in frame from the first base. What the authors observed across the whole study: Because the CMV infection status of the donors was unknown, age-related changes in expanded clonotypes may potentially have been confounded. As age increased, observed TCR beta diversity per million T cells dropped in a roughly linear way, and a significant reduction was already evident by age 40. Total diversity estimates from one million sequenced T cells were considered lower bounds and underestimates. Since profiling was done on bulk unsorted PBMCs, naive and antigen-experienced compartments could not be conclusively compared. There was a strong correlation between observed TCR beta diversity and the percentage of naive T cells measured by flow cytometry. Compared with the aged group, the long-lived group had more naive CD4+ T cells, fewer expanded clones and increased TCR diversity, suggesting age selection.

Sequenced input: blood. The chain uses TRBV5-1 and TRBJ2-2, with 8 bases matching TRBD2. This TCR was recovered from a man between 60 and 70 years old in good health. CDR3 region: CASSLRTNLAGPNTGELFF. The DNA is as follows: TGCGCCAGCAGCTTAAGGACCAACTTAGCGGGACCAAACACCGGGGAGCTGTTTTTT.